This is a list of T cell receptor beta chains from one sample in a study of blood T cell repertoires in COVID-19. Profiling relied on immunoSEQ multiplex PCR, and the TCRdb table lists in-frame clones only, not all of them. Among approximately 380,000 clones listed, approximately 93% were seen once. The sample was PBMCs or T cells enriched from blood (not recorded which). The receptors originated from a woman in her forties who had been exposed to COVID-19. The CDR3 runs from the conserved cysteine through the conserved F or W.

v_call	j_call	cdr3_aa
TRBV7-2	TRBJ2-7	CASSPQALAGFSYEQYF
TRBV14	TRBJ2-7	CASSHDDSYEQYF
TRBV5-1	TRBJ1-2	CASSLGYRDGYTF
TRBV7-8	TRBJ1-2	CASSLGAGGKGYTF
TRBV24-1	TRBJ2-3	CATSDQTLGPQYF
TRBV21-1	TRBJ2-7	CASSITESSYEQYF
TRBV7-6	TRBJ2-7	CASSAGGGGYEQYF
TRBV30	TRBJ2-3	CAWSTRLAGGPDTQYF
TRBV6-6	TRBJ1-2	CASSYTQGAGDGYTF
TRBV18	TRBJ1-2	CASSLRTGEDYGYTF
TRBV6-5	TRBJ2-7	CASSYSRGPDEKYF
TRBV4-2	TRBJ2-2	CASSSRLLTGELFF
TRBV19	TRBJ1-2	CASRGGEGYGYTF
TRBV6-2/TRBV6-3	TRBJ1-5	CASSYLAGRQPQHF
TRBV7-9	TRBJ1-2	CASSLNSGYTF
TRBV3-1/TRBV3-2	TRBJ1-1	CASSQSIPNTEAFF
TRBV6-4	TRBJ2-1	CASSPERAGVNEQFF
TRBV13	TRBJ1-3	CASSLFGSSGNTIYF
TRBV6-2/TRBV6-3	TRBJ1-2	CASSPGQGRPRSYGYTF
TRBV3-1/TRBV3-2	TRBJ1-5	CASSQGGRDRVVNQPQHF
TRBV12-1	TRBJ1-3	CASSTSFPGQGTGNTIYF
TRBV7-8	TRBJ2-2	CASSAQGTGELFF
TRBV19	TRBJ2-7	CASSTTRENTYEQYF
TRBV10-1	TRBJ1-2	CASSERQGYGYTF
TRBV2	TRBJ2-7	CASDRAYEQYF
TRBV5-4	TRBJ2-2	CASTLGQGHGELFF
TRBV19	TRBJ1-1	CASSIGQGSEAFF
TRBV29-1	TRBJ1-1	CSVATGGSTEAFF
TRBV19	TRBJ1-2	CASSMGFARSRGLHGYTF
TRBV20-1	TRBJ2-3	CSADFTDTQYF
TRBV10-2	TRBJ1-6	CASLKQGDSPLHF
TRBV2	TRBJ2-5	CASTGSGVGTGETQYF
TRBV5-1	TRBJ1-2	CASSLGQGMGGYTF
TRBV5-6	TRBJ2-1	CASSPEVLAGGRNEQFF
TRBV5-1	TRBJ2-2	CASSPGTGSGTGELFF
TRBV3-1/TRBV3-2	TRBJ2-7	CASSHGRTGLAEQYF
TRBV7-2	TRBJ2-2	CASSLGREIYTGELFF
TRBV12-3/TRBV12-4	TRBJ1-2	CASSLGGLYGYTF
TRBV10-2	TRBJ1-1	CASSEMAGGDVTEAFF
TRBV7-9	TRBJ1-3	CASSVDSFSGNTIYF
TRBV4-2	TRBJ1-3	CASSPTDSGNTIYF
TRBV18	TRBJ1-2	CASSPTTGAGYTF
TRBV9	TRBJ1-1	CASSPAGRNTEAFF
TRBV30	TRBJ1-5	CAWSDTSTNQPQHF
TRBV6-1	TRBJ2-3	CASSEVPGGTDTQYF
TRBV6-6	TRBJ1-2	CASSYATGVGYTF
TRBV5-1	TRBJ2-1	CASSTTSVNEQFF
TRBV3-1/TRBV3-2	TRBJ1-2	CASSQDPWRKYGYTF
TRBV6-1	TRBJ1-6	CASSETAGNNSPLHF